One sample yielded the 11 T cell receptor beta chains listed below, sequenced in a study of cytomegalovirus exposure and HLA in healthy donors. PCR involved 60 Vbeta and 13 Jbeta primers. Clones were read by immunoSEQ multiplex PCR, and TCRdb kept only the in-frame ones, dropping some. The table has some 190,000 clones, around 82% seen once; the top ten hold 2% to 2.5%. Sequenced material: PBMCs. The source is a woman in her thirties in good health and CMV-seropositive.

This rearrangement joins TRBV14 to TRBJ2-1, with 7 bases lining up with TRBD2. Unmatched junction bases numbered 22, after V lost 4 bases and J lost 10 bases. The germline V gene has CDR1 SGHDN and CDR2 FVKESK. This CDR3 has 18 residues. CDR3 sequence (DNA): TGTGCCAGCAGCCCCTCCCCCCAAGGAGCGGGGTTTCAAGGGGAGCAGTTCTTC. This translates into CASSPSPQGAGFQGEQFF. The variable domain in full, completed from reference TRBV14 and TRBJ2-1, reads EAGVTQFPSHSVIEKGQTVTLRCDPISGHDNLYWYRRVMGKEIKFLLHFVKESKQDESGMPNNRFLAERTGGTYSTLKVQPAELEDSGVYFCASSPSPQGAGFQGEQFFGPGTRLTVL.

The chain combines TRBV28 with TRBJ1-5, with 8 bases identical to TRBD1. Germline CDR1 is MDHEN and CDR2 is SYDVKM. CDR3 size: 16 residues. Losses at the gene ends were 7 bases for V and 5 bases for J; bases not matched to a gene: 13. The CDR3 sequence: CASTVPGAGGHQPQHF. CDR3 nucleotides: TGTGCCAGCACCGTCCCTGGTGCAGGGGGCCATCAGCCCCAGCATTTT.

About this clone: Other nucleotide sequences in the sample specify the same CDR3. The gene calls are TRBV18 and TRBJ1-1; D not resolved. V was trimmed by 3 bases and J by 2 bases, leaving 7 bases between them. CDR1 KGHSH and CDR2 LQKENI come from the germline V gene. This CDR3 contains 13 residues. The CDR3 here is CASSPPGNTEAFF. DNA for the CDR3: TGTGCCAGCTCACCGCCCGGTAACACTGAAGCTTTCTTT.

This sequence joins TRBV7-2 and TRBJ2-7; 7 positions match TRBD1. The germline V gene has CDR1 SGHTA and CDR2 FQGNSA. The length of the CDR3 is 15 residues. Losses at the gene ends were 4 bases for V and 3 bases for J; bases not matched to a gene: 9. CDR3 in DNA: TGTGCCAGCAGCTACCGGCAGGGGGTGGGCTACGAGCAGTACTTC. Protein: CASSYRQGVGYEQYF.

V gene TRBV19 combines with J gene TRBJ2-7, with D perhaps TRBD2 (5 bases). Trimming stripped 10 bases from V and 7 bases from J, with 17 bases between. Germline V gene lookup returns CDR1 LNHDA and CDR2 SQIVND (reference sequence). The CDR3 has 12 residues. In nucleotides, the CDR3 is TGTGCCACCTTAACGGGGAGTGGGGAGCAGTACTTC. As protein: CATLTGSGEQYF. Looking up the rest from reference TRBV19 and TRBJ2-7 gives the full variable domain: DGGITQSPKYLFRKEGQNVTLSCEQNLNHDAMYWYRQDPGQGLRLIYYSQIVNDFQKGDIAEGYSVSREKKESFPLTVTSAQKNPTAFYLCATLTGSGEQYFGPGTRLTVT.

This chain uses TRBV2 with TRBJ1-2; TRBD1 agrees at 10 bases. Trimming at V came to 0 bases and at J to 6 bases, leaving 7 bases not matched to a gene. The CDR3 totals 16 residues. Germline lookup yields CDR1 SNHLY and CDR2 FYNNEI. CDR3: CASSEALWTGGNGYTF. CDR3 sequence (DNA): TGTGCCAGCAGTGAAGCGCTCTGGACAGGGGGAAATGGCTACACCTTC.

The V gene is TRBV15, the J gene TRBJ2-5; 7 bases are a match to TRBD2. The J call could be wrong; TRBJ2-7 is a better fit for the DNA end. This CDR3 contains 16 residues. Germline assignment: CDR1 LNHNV and CDR2 YYDKDF (reference sequence). The CDR3 sequence is CATSRVGGGYSYEQYF. CDR3 bases: TGTGCCACCAGCAGAGTGGGGGGGGGTTACTCCTACGAGCAGTACTTC.

The CDR3 region is CASSQDYLRGPGNVYSNQPQHF. CDR3 in DNA: TGCGCCAGCAGCCAAGACTATTTAAGGGGCCCTGGAAACGTATATAGCAATCAGCCCCAGCATTTT. The rearrangement uses TRBV4-3 and TRBJ1-5; D might be TRBD1 (5 bases). The germline gives CDR1 LGHNA, CDR2 YSLEER. This CDR3 has 22 amino acids. V lost 0 bases and J lost 0, with 27 bases in between.

The V and J genes are TRBV13 and TRBJ2-3; 8 nucleotides line up with TRBD1. After removal of 8 bases from V and 5 bases from J, the junction contained 15 bases not matched to a gene. CDR3 length: 16 residues. Germline values: CDR1 PRHDT, CDR2 FYEKMQ (reference sequence). The CDR3 DNA is TGTGCCAGCCACGCCGCCAGGGGGCTCCGCGGAGATACGCAGTATTTT. This gives the protein CASHAARGLRGDTQYF.

The chain employs TRBV19 and TRBJ1-5; D is possibly TRBD1 (5 bases). Looked up from germline, CDR1 is LNHDA and CDR2 is SQIVND (reference sequence). V lost 8 bases and J 2 bases, leaving 13 bases between the germline ends. CDR3 length equals 14 residues. The CDR3 sequence: CASRNSRGNQPQHF. The CDR3 nucleotides are TGTGCCAGTCGAAACTCCAGGGGCAATCAGCCCCAGCATTTT.

This clone appeared a few times. The V gene is TRBV28, the J gene TRBJ2-3; possible D gene TRBD1, 6 bases. CDR1 and CDR2 (germline): MDHEN, SYDVKM. There are 14 residues in the CDR3. Deletions cut 2 bases from V and 5 bases from J, with 11 bases between. The CDR3 spells CASSLAGEQDTQYF. As DNA, the CDR3 is TGTGCCAGCAGTTTAGCAGGGGAGCAAGATACGCAGTATTTT. Combining the CDR3 with reference TRBV28 and TRBJ2-3 gives the whole variable domain DVKVTQSSRYLVKRTGEKVFLECVQDMDHENMFWYRQDPGLGLRLIYFSYDVKMKEKGDIPEGYSVSREKKERFSLILESASTNQTSMYLCASSLAGEQDTQYFGPGTRLTVL.